This record covers a single T cell receptor beta chain. As yet, its antigen is unknown. The data are from a study of blood T cells in healthy people across ages. For the second PCR, which ran for about 6 to 11 cycles, a sample-barcoded 5' primer and a J-beta primer mix were used. One entry per CDR3 protein, called by TCRdb with MiXCR from the 5' RACE reads. The sample yields about 1.7 million distinct CDR3 sequences, under 30% seen once. Study findings and constraints: Measured against age, TCR beta diversity per million T cells decreased in a roughly linear manner.

Specimen: blood. The receptor was derived from a woman in her thirties in good health.

CDR3 region: CAIRGEIEQPQHF. The CDR3 nucleotides are TGTGCCATCAGAGGGGAGATAGAACAGCCCCAGCATTTT. The rearrangement uses TRBV10-3 and TRBJ1-5; D may be TRBD1 (5 bases). V lost 6 bases to trimming and J lost 7 bases, with 13 bases between them. Per germline, CDR1 ENHRY and CDR2 SYGVKD. The CDR3 extends over 13 amino acids.